A single sample gave rise to the 16 T cell receptor beta chains below, sequenced in a study of spatial heterogeneity in lung cancer. Time point here: sample taken at primary tumor resection. From tumor, nontumor lung or frozen PBMC, whole RNA was taken unsorted for sequencing. Using its own MiXCR run on the 5' RACE reads, TCRdb lists one record per CDR3 protein. The repertoire holds some 37,000 distinct CDR3 sequences, 7.5% to 8% seen once, with around 30% in the top ten. The sample consisted of PBMCs, taken at surgery. Source of these receptors: a male donor with early-stage non-small cell lung cancer.

This clonotype was seen many times. This rearrangement joins TRBV20-1 to TRBJ2-7; 8 bases align to TRBD2. Trimming cost V 0 bases and J 2 bases; bases outside gene matches: 3. Germline CDR1 DFQATT, CDR2 SNEGSKA (reference sequence). The CDR3 spans 14 residues. The CDR3 here is CSARDAGGAYEQYF. The DNA for the CDR3 is TGCAGTGCTAGAGATGCCGGGGGGGCCTACGAGCAGTACTTC.

This clonotype was recorded at least ten times. This sequence joins TRBV7-6 and TRBJ2-3; maybe TRBD1 (6 bases). V dropped 5 bases and J dropped 1 base, with 22 bases sitting between them. Looked up from germline, CDR1 is SGHVS and CDR2 is FNYEAQ. The CDR3 spans 18 residues. DNA for the CDR3: TGTGCCAGCAGCGGGGCCGGAGGTGGGGGCGTGGGCACAGATACGCAGTATTTT. It encodes CASSGAGGGGVGTDTQYF.

This clonotype has a count of ten or more. This chain connects TRBV6-2 or TRBV6-3 to TRBJ2-5, with a weak D call TRBD1 (5 bases). Trimming shortened V by 4 bases and J by 6 bases, and 6 bases separated the two germline ends. Germline-derived CDR1 and CDR2 are MNHEY and SVGEGT. The CDR3 loop spans 11 amino acids. Written as DNA, the CDR3 is TGTGCCAGCAGTTGGGGCAAGACCCAGTACTTC. Amino acids: CASSWGKTQYF.

This clonotype appeared many times. J is TRBJ2-3 and V is TRBV10-3; 9 bases match TRBD1. CDR1 and CDR2 from the germline V gene are ENHRY and SYGVKD. Trimming took 3 bases from V and 5 from J; bases not matched to a gene: 9. This CDR3 contains 16 residues. As DNA, the CDR3 is TGTGCCATCAGTGACGACCGGGACAGGGAAGGAGATACGCAGTATTTT. It translates to CAISDDRDREGDTQYF.

This clonotype was observed a handful of times. This chain connects TRBV20-1 to TRBJ2-3; possibly TRBD2 for D (7 bases). CDR1 DFQATT and CDR2 SNEGSKA come from the germline V gene (reference sequence). The CDR3 totals 15 residues. With 3 bases removed from V and 6 bases from J, the gap between germline ends came to 19 bases. CDR3 sequence (DNA): TGCAGTGCTAGGATTGGCAAGGGGGGGCTGGATACGCAGTATTTT. It yields the protein CSARIGKGGLDTQYF.

This clonotype was detected only a few times. The V and J genes are TRBV20-1 and TRBJ1-2; 7 bases are shared with TRBD1. The ends lost 0 bases at V and 4 bases at J; junction bases unmatched: 8. CDR1 DFQATT and CDR2 SNEGSKA come from the germline V gene (reference sequence). The CDR3 is 15 residues long. The DNA for the CDR3 is TGCAGTGCTAGAGATCACCTCCGGGACAGCTATGGCTACACCTTC. Translation gives CSARDHLRDSYGYTF.

In its sample, this clonotype was seen many times. The chain carries TRBV2 and TRBJ2-1, with 8 bases lining up with TRBD1. Trimming removed 8 bases from V and 8 bases from J; junction bases left unmatched: 11. This CDR3 comprises 14 residues. Germline V gene data show CDR1 as SNHLY and CDR2 as FYNNEI. The CDR3 bases are TGTGCCAGCGAAAAGTCAGGGGGCTCCCATGAGCAGTTCTTC. Its protein is CASEKSGGSHEQFF.

This clonotype was counted a few times. The CDR3 region is CASSSASGRGEQYV. CDR3 in DNA: TGTGCCAGCAGTTCTGCTAGCGGGAGAGGCGAGCAGTACGTC. The chain combines TRBV28 with TRBJ2-7, with TRBD2 matching 10 bases. The CDR3 totals 14 residues. The germline V gene encodes CDR1 MDHEN and CDR2 SYDVKM. With 4 bases clipped from V and 6 bases from J, the junction kept 6 bases outside the gene matches.

This clonotype was observed a handful of times. The rearrangement joins TRBV4-2 to TRBJ1-5, with D possibly matching TRBD1 (6 bases). Trimming removed 0 bases from V and 7 bases from J, with 16 bases in between. The CDR3 spans 16 residues. The germline CDR1 and CDR2 sequences are LGHNA and YNFKEQ. CDR3 DNA sequence: TGTGCCAGCAGCCAAGATCCCCGGACAGAACACCAGCCCCAGCATTTT. This codes for CASSQDPRTEHQPQHF.

The V call is TRBV14, the J call TRBJ1-4; D is unclear. The CDR3 consists of 13 residues. Per the germline V gene, CDR1 is SGHDN and CDR2 is FVKESK. Deletions cut 4 bases from V and 5 bases from J, with 8 bases between. CDR3 coding DNA: TGTGCCAGCAGCCCTCAACAGAATGAAAAACTGTTTTTT. Protein sequence: CASSPQQNEKLFF.

This clonotype showed up just a few times. J is TRBJ2-1 and V is TRBV5-1; TRBD2 matches at 14 bases. CDR3 size: 17 residues. Germline values: CDR1 SGHRS, CDR2 YFSETQ. J gave up 7 bases and V 4 bases, and 10 bases lay outside the gene matches. The CDR3 region is CASSPTSRLAGGNEQFF. CDR3 nucleotide sequence: TGCGCCAGCAGCCCAACCTCCCGACTAGCGGGAGGGAATGAGCAGTTCTTC. Based on the CDR3 plus reference TRBV5-1 and TRBJ2-1, the full variable domain is KAGVTQTPRYLIKTRGQQVTLSCSPISGHRSVSWYQQTPGQGLQFLFEYFSETQRNKGNFPGRFSGRQFSNSRSEMNVSTLELGDSALYLCASSPTSRLAGGNEQFFGPGTRLTVL.

This chain joins TRBV6-1 and TRBJ2-2, with 9 bases matching TRBD1. This CDR3 region has 17 residues. Germline lookup yields CDR1 MNHNS and CDR2 SASEGT. V lost 6 bases, J lost 5 bases, and 13 bases stayed unmatched. CDR3 DNA: TGTGCCAGCAGGGTCGGAGTGGGGACAGGGAAGACCGGGGAGCTGTTTTTT. This encodes CASRVGVGTGKTGELFF.

The chain employs TRBV5-1 and TRBJ2-3; 10 bases are a match to TRBD1. The germline gives CDR1 SGHRS, CDR2 YFSETQ. The junction had 7 bases not matched to a gene; V was cut back by 3 bases and J by 3 bases. The CDR3 is 16 amino acids. The CDR3 loop is CASSWGDRGHTDTQYF. CDR3 nucleotide sequence: TGCGCCAGCAGCTGGGGGGACAGGGGTCATACAGATACGCAGTATTTT.

J is TRBJ2-2 and V is TRBV20-1, with 10 bases matching TRBD1. After removal of 3 bases from V and 5 bases from J, the junction contained 6 bases not matched to a gene. Germline assignment: CDR1 DFQATT and CDR2 SNEGSKA (reference sequence). The CDR3 length is 15 residues. CDR3: CSARPGQGRTGELFF. CDR3 DNA sequence: TGCAGTGCTAGGCCGGGACAGGGGAGAACCGGGGAGCTGTTTTTT.

This clonotype was found many times. The chain combines TRBV4-2 with TRBJ2-5, with 9 bases identical to TRBD2. Per the germline V gene, CDR1 is LGHNA and CDR2 is YNFKEQ. CDR3 length equals 19 residues. The ends lost 0 bases at V and 2 bases at J; junction bases unmatched: 13. In DNA, the CDR3 is TGTGCCAGCAGCCAAGACCCCATCGTAGCGGGGGATGAACAAGAGACCCAGTACTTC. Its translation: CASSQDPIVAGDEQETQYF.

This clonotype appeared many times. CDR3 DNA sequence: TGTGCCAGCAGTTTTGTGACAGGGAATCCGTCCCCCTACGAGCAGTACTTC. Translated: CASSFVTGNPSPYEQYF. The chain employs TRBV28 and TRBJ2-7, with 7 bases matching TRBD1. J gave up 2 bases and V 3 bases, and 13 bases lay outside the gene matches. Germline CDR1 MDHEN, CDR2 SYDVKM. The CDR3 is made up of 17 amino acids.